The text below deals with one T cell receptor beta chain. Its target is unknown. Spiked into each PCR were synthetic inline TR CDR3 controls of all V-J pairings. Assay used: immunoSEQ multiplex PCR; TCRdb lists only in-frame clones, some missing. Among about 30,000 clones listed, approximately 89% were seen once. The CDR3 runs to 14 residues. V was trimmed by 0 bases and J by 11 bases, leaving 16 bases between them. The germline V gene encodes CDR1 LNHNV and CDR2 YYDKDF (reference sequence). This entry is derived from a study of multiple sclerosis patients with progressive multifocal leukoencephalopathy. Time point indicated: 5 to 6 months of natalizumab therapy. T1 marks 6 months and T2 marks 12 months of natalizumab therapy. Study-level findings and limits: Before and during natalizumab, the clones expanded at PML already existed. Most PML patients had lower entropy, suggesting less diverse TRB repertoires.

The source material was PBMCs, sampled from a patient treated with natalizumab. This clonotype was obtained from a human donor with multiple sclerosis. The chain combines TRBV15 with TRBJ1-1, with a tentative D call TRBD1 (5 bases). The CDR3 here is CATSRDQGPEGAFF. CDR3 nucleotides: TGTGCCACCAGCAGAGATCAGGGCCCCGAGGGGGCTTTCTTT.